These T cell receptor beta chains were read from a single sample in a study of T cell responses to AZD1222 COVID-19 vaccine. Using immunoSEQ multiplex PCR, the repertoire was profiled, and TCRdb retains in-frame clones only, with some absent. The sample gives 110,000 or so clones, more than 70% of which show up once; around 4.6% is in the top ten. The sample here was peripheral blood, taken 28 days after the second AZD1222 dose. The receptors originated from an adult who received the AZD1222 COVID-19 vaccine. Each CDR3 is given with its conserved first and last residue.

TRBV7-9	TRBJ2-7	CASSFGGEAYEQYF
TRBV5-1	TRBJ2-5	CASSPGPNQETQYF
TRBV19	TRBJ1-5	CASSIPGQLRNQPQHF
TRBV30	TRBJ1-5	CAWSEDSNQPQHF
TRBV6-4	TRBJ2-2	CASSDGTGDNGELFF
TRBV3-1/TRBV3-2	TRBJ2-5	CASSQDWRGQETQYF
TRBV9	TRBJ1-2	CASSVVAGGYGYTF
TRBV6-5	TRBJ2-7	CASTRARSYEQYF
TRBV29-1	TRBJ2-7	CSVEITPRGRGSYEQYF
TRBV19	TRBJ2-1	CASSIFLAGNEQFF
TRBV7-2	TRBJ2-2	CASSPAGGMRAGELFF
TRBV30	TRBJ2-2	CAWSVVFNTGELFF
TRBV28	TRBJ1-1	CANSQVGSEAFF
TRBV7-9	TRBJ1-6	CASSLVALNSPLHF
TRBV9	TRBJ2-7	CASSGYGFDEQYF
TRBV3-1/TRBV3-2	TRBJ1-2	CASSQDKGEVGNYGYTF
TRBV6-4	TRBJ1-2	CASSDSTGSYTF
TRBV6-7	TRBJ1-2	CASRARRTNGYTF
TRBV9	TRBJ2-7	CASSPRTAYPYEQYF
TRBV4-1	TRBJ1-1	CASSQVGSIRDTEAFF
TRBV9	TRBJ1-1	CASSVALGNTEAFF
TRBV4-1	TRBJ2-7	CASSQDNRQGKREQYF
TRBV7-9	TRBJ2-7	CASSLSQGYEQYF
TRBV29-1	TRBJ2-2	CSATGGTGRRGFAGELFF
TRBV11-1	TRBJ1-1	CASSHPGATEAFF
TRBV13	TRBJ1-3	CASSLDRAPGNTIYF
TRBV27	TRBJ2-6	CASSPRQGAGANVLTF
TRBV5-1	TRBJ2-7	CASSLPGYSSYEQYF